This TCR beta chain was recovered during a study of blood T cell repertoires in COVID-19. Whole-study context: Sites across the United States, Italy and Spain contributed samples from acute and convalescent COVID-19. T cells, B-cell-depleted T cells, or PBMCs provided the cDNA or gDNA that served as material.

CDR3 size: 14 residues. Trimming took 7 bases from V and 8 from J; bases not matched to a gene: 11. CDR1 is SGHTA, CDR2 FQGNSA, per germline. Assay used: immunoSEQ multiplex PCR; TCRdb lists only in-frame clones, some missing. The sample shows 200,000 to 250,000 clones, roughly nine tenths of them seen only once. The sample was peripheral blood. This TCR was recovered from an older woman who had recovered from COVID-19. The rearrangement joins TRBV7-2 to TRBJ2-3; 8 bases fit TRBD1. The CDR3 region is CASTPDRVLGTQYF. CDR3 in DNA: TGTGCCAGCACCCCGGACAGGGTCCTGGGTACGCAGTATTTT.